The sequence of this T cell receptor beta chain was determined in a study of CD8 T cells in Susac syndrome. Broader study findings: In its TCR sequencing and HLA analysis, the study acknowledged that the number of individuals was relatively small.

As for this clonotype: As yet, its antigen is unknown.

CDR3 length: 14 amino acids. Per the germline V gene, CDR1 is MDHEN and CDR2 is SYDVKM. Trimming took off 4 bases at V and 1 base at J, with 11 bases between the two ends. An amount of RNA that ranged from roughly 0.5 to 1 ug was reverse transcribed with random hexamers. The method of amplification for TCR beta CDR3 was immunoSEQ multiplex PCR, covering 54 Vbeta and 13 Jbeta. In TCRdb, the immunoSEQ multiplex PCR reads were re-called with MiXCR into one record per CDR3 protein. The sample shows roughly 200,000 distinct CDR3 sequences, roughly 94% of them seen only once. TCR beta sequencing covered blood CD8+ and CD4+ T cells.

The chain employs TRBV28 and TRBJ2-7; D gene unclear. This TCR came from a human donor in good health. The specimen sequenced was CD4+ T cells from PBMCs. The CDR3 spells CASSSPASSYEQYV. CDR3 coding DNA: TGTGCCAGCAGTTCTCCCGCATCATCCTACGAGCAGTACGTC.